This T cell receptor beta chain was identified in a study of blood T cell repertoires in COVID-19. About the research overall: The study drew acute and convalescent COVID-19 samples from the United States, Italy and Spain.

The study recruited people aged roughly 18 to 100 years across about two dozen US areas. Which cohort a participant joined came from the clinical history participants gave. Two negative PCRs, clearance, or symptom resolution had been documented for recovered Cohort 3 donors. TCRdb's table, derived via immunoSEQ multiplex PCR, lists solely in-frame clones and lacks some. The sample has hundreds of thousands of clones, more than 80% seen once. This CDR3 spans 14 amino acids. CDR1 SGHNT and CDR2 YYREEE come from the germline V gene (reference sequence). V lost 0 bases and J lost 4, with 10 bases in between.

The gene calls are TRBV5-4 and TRBJ1-1; D is uncertain. The sequence was obtained from a man aged 18 to 29 who had recovered from COVID-19. Material: PBMCs or T cells enriched from blood (not recorded which). The CDR3 DNA is TGTGCCAGCAGCTTGGAGGTGGCGGGCACTGAAGCTTTCTTT. Translating it yields CASSLEVAGTEAFF. Together with reference TRBV5-4 and TRBJ1-1, the CDR3 gives the full variable domain: ETGVTQSPTHLIKTRGQQVTLRCSSQSGHNTVSWYQQALGQGPQFIFQYYREEENGRGNFPPRFSGLQFPNYSSELNVNALELDDSALYLCASSLEVAGTEAFFGQGTRLTVV.